Listed below are T cell receptor beta chains from one sample, sequenced in a study of blood T cell repertoires in COVID-19. Clones were sequenced by immunoSEQ multiplex PCR, and TCRdb holds only the in-frame ones, with some missing. Among some 300,000 clones listed, approximately 88% were seen once. The sequencing input was peripheral blood. The source is a woman between 25 and 40 years old who had recovered from COVID-19. CDR3s include the opening cysteine and the closing phenylalanine or tryptophan. A D gene is named only where the DNA matches it firmly. The listing skips clone size in some rows; elsewhere it reads once, few, many or a size class.

abundance	j_gene	v_gene	d_gene	CDR3nt	CDR3aa
-	TRBJ1-4	TRBV2	-	TGTGCCAGCAGTGCAGACGGAGGCCTAAATGAAAAACTGTTTTTT	CASSADGGLNEKLFF
-	TRBJ1-2	TRBV25-1	TRBD1	TGTGCCAGCAGTCCACTGCGGGGACAGGGGGATAACTATGGCTACACCTTC	CASSPLRGQGDNYGYTF
-	TRBJ2-1	TRBV5-1	TRBD2	TGCGCCAGCAAACTAGCGGGGGTGAACAATGAGCAGTTCTTC	CASKLAGVNNEQFF
few	TRBJ1-4	TRBV7-9	-	TGTGCCAGCAGCTCCCAGGGTACTAATGAAAAACTGTTTTTT	CASSSQGTNEKLFF
once	TRBJ1-5	TRBV28	-	TGTGCCAGCAGTTTCTGGGGGCAGAGTATGGATAGCAATCAGCCCCAGCATTTT	CASSFWGQSMDSNQPQHF
-	TRBJ2-3	TRBV24-1	TRBD2	TGTGCCACAGAGAAGCGGGGGGGCCCAGATACGCAGTATTTT	CATEKRGGPDTQYF
-	TRBJ1-2	TRBV6-2/TRBV6-3	TRBD1	TGTGCCAGCAGTCGGGACAGCAACTATGGCTACACCTTC	CASSRDSNYGYTF
-	TRBJ2-3	TRBV14	TRBD2	TGTGCCAGCAGCCAAGGGATCGCGGGGGTCACAGATACGCAGTATTTT	CASSQGIAGVTDTQYF
-	TRBJ2-7	TRBV28	TRBD2	TGTGCCAGCAGTTTAGCGGGGGGATCTGCCCCTAAGAGGCAGTACTTC	CASSLAGGSAPKRQYF
-	TRBJ2-1	TRBV18	-	TGTGCCAGCTCACCACCCCTACCCCAAGCCAATGAGCAGTTCTTC	CASSPPLPQANEQFF
-	TRBJ1-2	TRBV19	TRBD1	TGTGCCAGTAGCCCGGACAGGGGGTCGGGCTATGGCTACACCTTC	CASSPDRGSGYGYTF
-	TRBJ1-4	TRBV6-5	-	TGTGCCAGCAGGCAGACAAGAGATGAAAAACTGTTTTTT	CASRQTRDEKLFF
-	TRBJ2-4	TRBV5-6	-	TGTGCCAGCAGCTTGGGATTAGGGGTCGAGGCCAAAAACATTCAGTACTTC	CASSLGLGVEAKNIQYF
-	TRBJ1-2	TRBV19	-	TGTGCCAGTAGTATCTCGGGGGTTGACTATGGCTACACCTTC	CASSISGVDYGYTF
-	TRBJ2-7	TRBV28	TRBD2	TGTGCCAGCAGTTCCCCCGATCTAGCGGTCTCCTACGAGCAGTACTTC	CASSSPDLAVSYEQYF
-	TRBJ2-1	TRBV28	TRBD1	TGTGCCAGCACCCGGGACAGCACCAATGAGCAGTTCTTC	CASTRDSTNEQFF
-	TRBJ2-1	TRBV4-1	TRBD2	TGCGCCAGCAGCCAGCCCCGTGCGGGGGGCTCCTACAATGAGCAGTTCTTC	CASSQPRAGGSYNEQFF
-	TRBJ1-2	TRBV27	-	TGTGCCAGCACCCAAAACGGACTCTATGGCTACACCTTC	CASTQNGLYGYTF
-	TRBJ1-2	TRBV5-5	-	TGTGCCAGCAGCTTGGTTGCAGGGAGGGACTATGGCTACACCTTC	CASSLVAGRDYGYTF
-	TRBJ2-2	TRBV27	TRBD1	TGTGCCAGCAGTTTATTGTTAGGGACAGGGGCCAACACCGGGGAGCTGTTTTTT	CASSLLLGTGANTGELFF
-	TRBJ1-5	TRBV7-9	-	TGTGCCAGCAGCCAAGGGACTTATAGCAATCAGCCCCAGCATTTT	CASSQGTYSNQPQHF
-	TRBJ1-4	TRBV29-1	-	TGCAGTGGAGCAGCGCATAGGGGGGAAAAACTGTTTTTT	CSGAAHRGEKLFF
-	TRBJ2-5	TRBV12-3/TRBV12-4	-	TGTGCCAGCAGTTTAGCGAGGGCAGAGACCCAGTACTTC	CASSLARAETQYF
-	TRBJ1-5	TRBV10-3	TRBD1	TGTGCCACCGGGACAGGCCCTAATCAGCCCCAGCATTTT	CATGTGPNQPQHF
once	TRBJ2-3	TRBV7-9	-	TGTGCCAGCAGCTGGACTTCAAGCACAGATACGCAGTATTTT	CASSWTSSTDTQYF
-	TRBJ2-5	TRBV24-1	-	TGTGCCACCAGTGATACAAAACTAGGTGGGGAGACCCAGTACTTC	CATSDTKLGGETQYF
-	TRBJ2-1	TRBV7-9	TRBD2	TGTGCCAGCAGCTTAGCCCTATCAAGACTAGCGGGGACCTACAATGAGCAGTTCTTC	CASSLALSRLAGTYNEQFF
-	TRBJ2-2	TRBV5-1	-	TGCGCCAGCAGCTCCCCGACTGGTACCGGGGAGCTGTTTTTT	CASSSPTGTGELFF
-	TRBJ1-1	TRBV5-4	-	TGTGCCAGCAGCCCGGATGGGGCCTGGGCTGAAGCTTTCTTT	CASSPDGAWAEAFF
-	TRBJ1-1	TRBV5-4	TRBD1	TGTGCCAGCAGCAAGGACAGGGGAATCACTGAAGCTTTCTTT	CASSKDRGITEAFF
once	TRBJ2-3	TRBV5-4	TRBD1	TGTGCCAGCAGCTTGGGGACAGGGCGCGACACAGATACGCAGTATTTT	CASSLGTGRDTDTQYF
-	TRBJ1-6	TRBV5-1	-	TGCGCCAGCAGCTTGGATCGGGGGTCACCCCTCCACTTT	CASSLDRGSPLHF
-	TRBJ1-2	TRBV5-1	-	TGCGCCAGCAGCTTAGCCCCAGGGCCTAACTATGGCTACACCTTC	CASSLAPGPNYGYTF
-	TRBJ1-2	TRBV5-4	TRBD1	TGTGCCAGCAGACCGGACCTGACAGGGTACGGTGGCTACACCTTC	CASRPDLTGYGGYTF
-	TRBJ2-3	TRBV19	-	TGTGCCAGTAGTATAGGAATAGCGGTAGACATAGATACGCAGTATTTT	CASSIGIAVDIDTQYF
-	TRBJ2-3	TRBV14	TRBD1	TGTGCCAGCAGCCGAAGACAGGGCTCGGATACGCAGTATTTT	CASSRRQGSDTQYF
-	TRBJ1-2	TRBV4-3	-	TGCGCCAGCAGCCAAGTAGGAGGACAGTCTTATGGCTACACCTTC	CASSQVGGQSYGYTF
-	TRBJ1-1	TRBV7-9	-	TGTGCCAGCAGCCCACAGGGTGGGACTGAAGCTTTCTTT	CASSPQGGTEAFF
-	TRBJ2-5	TRBV5-6	TRBD1	TGTGCCAGCAGCTTGGTGGGACAGGGTTCAGAGACCCAGTACTTC	CASSLVGQGSETQYF
-	TRBJ2-5	TRBV2	-	TGTGCCAGCAGCGGACTTGCGGAGGGGACCCAGTACTTC	CASSGLAEGTQYF
-	TRBJ1-2	TRBV6-5	TRBD1	TGTGCCAGCACGGACAGGATCTATGGCTACACCTTC	CASTDRIYGYTF
-	TRBJ2-1	TRBV28	-	TGTGCCAGCAGGGTAGACTCCTACAATGAGCAGTTCTTC	CASRVDSYNEQFF
-	TRBJ1-4	TRBV5-5	TRBD1	TGTGCCAGCAGCTTGGGTCGGACAGGAACTGAAAAACTGTTTTTT	CASSLGRTGTEKLFF
-	TRBJ1-2	TRBV6-5	-	TGTGCCAGCTTTTACCACTCGGGGGGCTACACCTTC	CASFYHSGGYTF
-	TRBJ1-5	TRBV23-1	TRBD1	TGCGCCAGCATATACAGGGGGAATCAGCCCCAGCATTTT	CASIYRGNQPQHF
-	TRBJ1-1	TRBV13	TRBD1	TGTGCCAGCAGCACCGGGACAGGGCCACACATGAACACTGAAGCTTTCTTT	CASSTGTGPHMNTEAFF
once	TRBJ2-3	TRBV19	TRBD1	TGTGCCAGTAGCGCCGGGACAGGGGCGATTAGCACAGATACGCAGTATTTT	CASSAGTGAISTDTQYF
-	TRBJ2-2	TRBV28	-	TGTGCCAGCAGTTTACTAGTGGGCGGGGAGCTGTTTTTT	CASSLLVGGELFF
-	TRBJ1-5	TRBV19	TRBD1	TGTGCCAGTACCCCGACAGGGGGGAGCAATCAGCCCCAGCATTTT	CASTPTGGSNQPQHF
-	TRBJ1-2	TRBV19	TRBD1	TGTGCCAGTACAGGGGGCGCTAACTATGGCTACACCTTC	CASTGGANYGYTF
-	TRBJ2-3	TRBV7-2	TRBD1	TGTGCCAGCAGCCCCGACAGGGGTAGGGGTGGTACGCAGTATTTT	CASSPDRGRGGTQYF
-	TRBJ1-4	TRBV19	-	TGTGCCAGTAGTATCTCCCGTAATGAAAAACTGTTTTTT	CASSISRNEKLFF
-	TRBJ2-4	TRBV5-5	-	TGTGCCAGCAGCCCAGGACAGACCCTGCTAGCCAAAAACATTCAGTACTTC	CASSPGQTLLAKNIQYF